Following are 7 T cell receptor beta chains from one sample sequenced in a study of T cells in localized non-small cell lung cancer. The data were produced by immunoSEQ multiplex PCR, yet TCRdb's version contains in-frame clones alone and is incomplete. The table lists approximately 31,000 clones, around 94% of them singletons, with over 0.6% in the top ten. The specimen comprised peripheral blood, sampled before any cancer treatment. These receptors originate from a woman aged 40 to 75 with stage I lung adenocarcinoma.

This rearrangement joins TRBV4-3 to TRBJ2-7, with 8 bases matching TRBD1. V trimming: 2 bases; J trimming: 3 bases; junction bases outside the gene matches: 6. This CDR3 comprises 15 residues. Germline V CDR1 and CDR2: LGHNA, YSLEER. The CDR3 region is CASSQRQGPNYEQYF. The CDR3, as DNA: TGCGCCAGCAGCCAACGACAGGGGCCGAACTACGAGCAGTACTTC.

The chain links TRBV5-6 to TRBJ1-4, with D unclear. Trimming took 3 bases from V and 0 from J, leaving 12 bases between them. Germline values: CDR1 SGHDT, CDR2 YYEEEE. The CDR3 loop spans 16 amino acids. CDR3 DNA: TGTGCCAGCAGCTGGACCCAATCCTCAACTAATGAAAAACTGTTTTTT. It is translated as CASSWTQSSTNEKLFF.

This clone occurred once. The chain is built from TRBV5-1 and TRBJ1-4; TRBD1 might be the D (5 bases). The V gene's germline CDR1 is SGHRS and CDR2 YFSETQ. This CDR3 region has 15 residues. Trimming removed 1 base from V and 7 bases from J, with 14 bases in between. The CDR3 is CASSLTGTPIEKLFF. CDR3 coding DNA: TGCGCCAGCAGCTTGACCGGGACCCCCATTGAAAAACTGTTTTTT.

This chain joins TRBV15 and TRBJ2-7; 8 bases are shared with TRBD1. The CDR3 sequence is 13 residues long. Germline assignment: CDR1 LNHNV and CDR2 YYDKDF (reference sequence). After removal of 5 bases from V and 3 bases from J, the junction contained 3 bases not matched to a gene. CDR3 protein: CATSWDRNYEQYF. Written as DNA, the CDR3 is TGTGCCACCAGCTGGGACAGGAACTACGAGCAGTACTTC.

The chain has TRBV7-8 and TRBJ1-4, with no clear D. This CDR3 has 15 amino acids. V was cut by 5 bases and J by 0 bases, with 10 bases left in between. Germline CDR1 SGHVS, CDR2 FQNEAQ. The CDR3 protein is CASSLRTSTNEKLFF. The CDR3 DNA follows: TGTGCCAGCAGCCTCAGGACTTCAACTAATGAAAAACTGTTTTTT.

V gene TRBV5-1 combines with J gene TRBJ2-3; either TRBD1 or TRBD2 may supply D (5 bases each). This CDR3 contains 12 residues. Looked up from germline, CDR1 is SGHRS and CDR2 is YFSETQ. The germline V and J ends were trimmed by 3 bases and 6 bases, with 8 bases remaining between them. DNA of the CDR3: TGCGCCAGCAGCTCCGGGACCGATACGCAGTATTTT. Amino acids: CASSSGTDTQYF.

J is TRBJ1-1 and V is TRBV5-3; D is unresolved. TRBV5-3 is classed as an ORF, of uncertain function. The length of the CDR3 is 16 residues. Trimming took off 4 bases at V and 6 bases at J, with 22 bases between the two ends. The CDR3 is CARSRPNGPLTAEAFF. DNA of the CDR3: TGTGCCAGAAGCCGGCCTAACGGACCGTTGACGGCTGAAGCTTTCTTT.